The present entry profiles one T cell receptor (beta chain) with its context. This clone was seen just once. Its antigen is currently not known. No base qualities exist here, and no much larger clone lies one base off it. The sample originates from a study of control samples from healthy donors and cancer patients (dated by TCRdb to between 2020 and 2021). Library generation was performed with the immunoSEQ multiplex PCR assay. Sourced from immuneACCESS, this table was stored by TCRdb with only in-frame sequences that have V and J called. A share of the clones is absent; for the studies checked, an unresolved V gene accounts for under half, and the remainder has no known explanation. For this sample there are around 100,000 clones; approximately 90% appear just once. 7.8% of the sample goes to the ten largest clones. The germline ends are 12 bases apart after V is trimmed by 0 bases and J by 0 bases. The CDR3 contains 17 residues, cysteine and phenylalanine counted. Of the read, only the CDR3 DNA is kept; its 51 bases are in frame from base 1. CDR1 SGHDT and CDR2 YYEEEE are derived from the germline V gene.

The sequenced material came from blood. The rearranged segments are TRBV5-6 and TRBJ2-2; TRBD1 is possibly the D segment (6 matching bases). This receptor was obtained from a man aged 25-45 years in good health. The nucleotides are TGTGCCAGCAGCTTGGCGGGACACGGCTCGAACACCGGGGAGCTGTTTTTT. This yields the protein CASSLAGHGSNTGELFF.